Below, 9 T cell receptor beta chains from the same sample are listed, as sequenced in a study of shared T cell receptors in the human thymus. Repertoires were generated with immunoSEQ multiplex PCR, while TCRdb's copy carries only in-frame clones and drops some. The sample yields more than 300,000 clones, about 95% seen once. Sequenced sample: thymocytes. These receptors all come from a human donor.

The rearrangement joins TRBV9 to TRBJ2-1; tentatively, D is TRBD2 (6 bases). V was trimmed by 0 bases and J by 11 bases, leaving 15 bases between them. CDR3 length equals 14 residues. CDR1 and CDR2 from the germline V gene are SGDLS and YYNGEE. The CDR3 region has the DNA TGTGCCAGCAGCGTAGGAGGTCGGGGGTCCCAGCAGTTCTTC. It specifies CASSVGGRGSQQFF.

The count of this clone is one. The genes are TRBV27 and TRBJ2-1; possible D gene TRBD1, 5 bases. CDR3 length: 15 amino acids. V lost 2 bases to trimming and J lost 2 bases, with 10 bases between them. Germline V gene lookup returns CDR1 MNHEY and CDR2 SMNVEV (reference sequence). Here the CDR3 reads CASSLGAATYNEQFF. The CDR3 DNA reads TGTGCCAGCAGTTTAGGGGCAGCCACCTACAATGAGCAGTTCTTC.

The chain recombines TRBV5-1 with TRBJ2-3; 8 nucleotides align to TRBD2. Germline trimming cut 1 base from V and 1 base from J; bases unmatched to any gene: 5. Germline-derived CDR1 and CDR2 are SGHRS and YFSETQ. CDR3 length: 16 residues. The DNA of the CDR3 is TGCGCCAGCAGCTTGTTAGCGGGATCATGCACAGATACGCAGTATTTT. Protein: CASSLLAGSCTDTQYF.

On this clone itself: Other DNA sequences within the sample encode an identical CDR3. This chain connects TRBV5-1 to TRBJ2-5; no definite D call. The CDR3 sequence is 13 residues long. Looked up from germline, CDR1 is SGHRS and CDR2 is YFSETQ. The germline V and J ends were trimmed by 0 bases and 4 bases, with 7 bases remaining between them. The CDR3 region has the DNA TGCGCCAGCAGCTTGGGGGGTAGAGAGACCCAGTACTTC. Amino acids: CASSLGGRETQYF.

The J gene is TRBJ2-3, the V gene TRBV5-8; D is possibly TRBD1 or TRBD2 (6 bases each). Germline values: CDR1 SGHTS, CDR2 YDEGEE. The V and J ends lost 1 base and 1 base respectively, with 13 bases between them. This CDR3 has 16 residues. The CDR3: CASSLRGARGTDTQYF. For the CDR3, the DNA is TGTGCCAGCAGCTTGAGGGGGGCTCGGGGCACAGATACGCAGTATTTT. The full variable domain, in which reference TRBV5-8 and TRBJ2-3 provide the parts outside the CDR3, is EAGVTQSPTHLIKTRGQQATLRCSPISGHTSVYWYQQALGLGLQFLLWYDEGEERNRGNFPPRFSGRQFPNYSSELNVNALELEDSALYLCASSLRGARGTDTQYFGPGTRLTVL.

The chain couples TRBV27 to TRBJ2-3; D is undetermined. Trimming cost V 6 bases and J 0 bases, with 13 bases left between them. From germline, CDR1 is MNHEY and CDR2 SMNVEV (reference sequence). The CDR3 sequence is 15 residues long. The CDR3 nucleotides read TGTGCCAGCAGCCTAGGTTCCCCTAGCACAGATACGCAGTATTTT. Its protein is CASSLGSPSTDTQYF.

The rearrangement links TRBV7-6 to TRBJ2-3; possibly TRBD2 for D (6 bases). CDR1 and CDR2 from the germline V gene are SGHVS and FNYEAQ. V lost 5 bases to trimming and J lost 5 bases, with 29 bases between them. This CDR3 is built from 19 residues. CDR3 nucleotide sequence: TGTGCCAGCAGCCGACCCATGATGGCGAAGCGGGTCCCTGGAGATACGCAGTATTTT. This gives the protein CASSRPMMAKRVPGDTQYF.

With regard to this clone: The junction and the germline gene differ at one end; a read error may be behind it. V usage is TRBV13 and J usage is TRBJ2-7, with unresolved D. The germline CDR1 and CDR2 sequences are PRHDT and FYEKMQ (reference sequence). The CDR3 length is 13 residues. CDR3 sequence reads: CASSLGRSYEQYF. CDR3 bases: TGTGCCAGCAGCCTAGGGCGCTCCTACGAGCAGTACTTC.

The V gene is TRBV4-3, the J gene TRBJ2-7, with TRBD1 matching over 9 bases. The germline V gene has CDR1 LGHNA and CDR2 YSLEER. V dropped 2 bases and J dropped 2; count of bases not matched to a gene: 13. The CDR3 consists of 18 residues. The CDR3 DNA reads as TGCGCCAGCAGCCAATGTTGGGACAGGGCCACCCAAACCTACGAGCAGTACTTC. This gives the protein CASSQCWDRATQTYEQYF.